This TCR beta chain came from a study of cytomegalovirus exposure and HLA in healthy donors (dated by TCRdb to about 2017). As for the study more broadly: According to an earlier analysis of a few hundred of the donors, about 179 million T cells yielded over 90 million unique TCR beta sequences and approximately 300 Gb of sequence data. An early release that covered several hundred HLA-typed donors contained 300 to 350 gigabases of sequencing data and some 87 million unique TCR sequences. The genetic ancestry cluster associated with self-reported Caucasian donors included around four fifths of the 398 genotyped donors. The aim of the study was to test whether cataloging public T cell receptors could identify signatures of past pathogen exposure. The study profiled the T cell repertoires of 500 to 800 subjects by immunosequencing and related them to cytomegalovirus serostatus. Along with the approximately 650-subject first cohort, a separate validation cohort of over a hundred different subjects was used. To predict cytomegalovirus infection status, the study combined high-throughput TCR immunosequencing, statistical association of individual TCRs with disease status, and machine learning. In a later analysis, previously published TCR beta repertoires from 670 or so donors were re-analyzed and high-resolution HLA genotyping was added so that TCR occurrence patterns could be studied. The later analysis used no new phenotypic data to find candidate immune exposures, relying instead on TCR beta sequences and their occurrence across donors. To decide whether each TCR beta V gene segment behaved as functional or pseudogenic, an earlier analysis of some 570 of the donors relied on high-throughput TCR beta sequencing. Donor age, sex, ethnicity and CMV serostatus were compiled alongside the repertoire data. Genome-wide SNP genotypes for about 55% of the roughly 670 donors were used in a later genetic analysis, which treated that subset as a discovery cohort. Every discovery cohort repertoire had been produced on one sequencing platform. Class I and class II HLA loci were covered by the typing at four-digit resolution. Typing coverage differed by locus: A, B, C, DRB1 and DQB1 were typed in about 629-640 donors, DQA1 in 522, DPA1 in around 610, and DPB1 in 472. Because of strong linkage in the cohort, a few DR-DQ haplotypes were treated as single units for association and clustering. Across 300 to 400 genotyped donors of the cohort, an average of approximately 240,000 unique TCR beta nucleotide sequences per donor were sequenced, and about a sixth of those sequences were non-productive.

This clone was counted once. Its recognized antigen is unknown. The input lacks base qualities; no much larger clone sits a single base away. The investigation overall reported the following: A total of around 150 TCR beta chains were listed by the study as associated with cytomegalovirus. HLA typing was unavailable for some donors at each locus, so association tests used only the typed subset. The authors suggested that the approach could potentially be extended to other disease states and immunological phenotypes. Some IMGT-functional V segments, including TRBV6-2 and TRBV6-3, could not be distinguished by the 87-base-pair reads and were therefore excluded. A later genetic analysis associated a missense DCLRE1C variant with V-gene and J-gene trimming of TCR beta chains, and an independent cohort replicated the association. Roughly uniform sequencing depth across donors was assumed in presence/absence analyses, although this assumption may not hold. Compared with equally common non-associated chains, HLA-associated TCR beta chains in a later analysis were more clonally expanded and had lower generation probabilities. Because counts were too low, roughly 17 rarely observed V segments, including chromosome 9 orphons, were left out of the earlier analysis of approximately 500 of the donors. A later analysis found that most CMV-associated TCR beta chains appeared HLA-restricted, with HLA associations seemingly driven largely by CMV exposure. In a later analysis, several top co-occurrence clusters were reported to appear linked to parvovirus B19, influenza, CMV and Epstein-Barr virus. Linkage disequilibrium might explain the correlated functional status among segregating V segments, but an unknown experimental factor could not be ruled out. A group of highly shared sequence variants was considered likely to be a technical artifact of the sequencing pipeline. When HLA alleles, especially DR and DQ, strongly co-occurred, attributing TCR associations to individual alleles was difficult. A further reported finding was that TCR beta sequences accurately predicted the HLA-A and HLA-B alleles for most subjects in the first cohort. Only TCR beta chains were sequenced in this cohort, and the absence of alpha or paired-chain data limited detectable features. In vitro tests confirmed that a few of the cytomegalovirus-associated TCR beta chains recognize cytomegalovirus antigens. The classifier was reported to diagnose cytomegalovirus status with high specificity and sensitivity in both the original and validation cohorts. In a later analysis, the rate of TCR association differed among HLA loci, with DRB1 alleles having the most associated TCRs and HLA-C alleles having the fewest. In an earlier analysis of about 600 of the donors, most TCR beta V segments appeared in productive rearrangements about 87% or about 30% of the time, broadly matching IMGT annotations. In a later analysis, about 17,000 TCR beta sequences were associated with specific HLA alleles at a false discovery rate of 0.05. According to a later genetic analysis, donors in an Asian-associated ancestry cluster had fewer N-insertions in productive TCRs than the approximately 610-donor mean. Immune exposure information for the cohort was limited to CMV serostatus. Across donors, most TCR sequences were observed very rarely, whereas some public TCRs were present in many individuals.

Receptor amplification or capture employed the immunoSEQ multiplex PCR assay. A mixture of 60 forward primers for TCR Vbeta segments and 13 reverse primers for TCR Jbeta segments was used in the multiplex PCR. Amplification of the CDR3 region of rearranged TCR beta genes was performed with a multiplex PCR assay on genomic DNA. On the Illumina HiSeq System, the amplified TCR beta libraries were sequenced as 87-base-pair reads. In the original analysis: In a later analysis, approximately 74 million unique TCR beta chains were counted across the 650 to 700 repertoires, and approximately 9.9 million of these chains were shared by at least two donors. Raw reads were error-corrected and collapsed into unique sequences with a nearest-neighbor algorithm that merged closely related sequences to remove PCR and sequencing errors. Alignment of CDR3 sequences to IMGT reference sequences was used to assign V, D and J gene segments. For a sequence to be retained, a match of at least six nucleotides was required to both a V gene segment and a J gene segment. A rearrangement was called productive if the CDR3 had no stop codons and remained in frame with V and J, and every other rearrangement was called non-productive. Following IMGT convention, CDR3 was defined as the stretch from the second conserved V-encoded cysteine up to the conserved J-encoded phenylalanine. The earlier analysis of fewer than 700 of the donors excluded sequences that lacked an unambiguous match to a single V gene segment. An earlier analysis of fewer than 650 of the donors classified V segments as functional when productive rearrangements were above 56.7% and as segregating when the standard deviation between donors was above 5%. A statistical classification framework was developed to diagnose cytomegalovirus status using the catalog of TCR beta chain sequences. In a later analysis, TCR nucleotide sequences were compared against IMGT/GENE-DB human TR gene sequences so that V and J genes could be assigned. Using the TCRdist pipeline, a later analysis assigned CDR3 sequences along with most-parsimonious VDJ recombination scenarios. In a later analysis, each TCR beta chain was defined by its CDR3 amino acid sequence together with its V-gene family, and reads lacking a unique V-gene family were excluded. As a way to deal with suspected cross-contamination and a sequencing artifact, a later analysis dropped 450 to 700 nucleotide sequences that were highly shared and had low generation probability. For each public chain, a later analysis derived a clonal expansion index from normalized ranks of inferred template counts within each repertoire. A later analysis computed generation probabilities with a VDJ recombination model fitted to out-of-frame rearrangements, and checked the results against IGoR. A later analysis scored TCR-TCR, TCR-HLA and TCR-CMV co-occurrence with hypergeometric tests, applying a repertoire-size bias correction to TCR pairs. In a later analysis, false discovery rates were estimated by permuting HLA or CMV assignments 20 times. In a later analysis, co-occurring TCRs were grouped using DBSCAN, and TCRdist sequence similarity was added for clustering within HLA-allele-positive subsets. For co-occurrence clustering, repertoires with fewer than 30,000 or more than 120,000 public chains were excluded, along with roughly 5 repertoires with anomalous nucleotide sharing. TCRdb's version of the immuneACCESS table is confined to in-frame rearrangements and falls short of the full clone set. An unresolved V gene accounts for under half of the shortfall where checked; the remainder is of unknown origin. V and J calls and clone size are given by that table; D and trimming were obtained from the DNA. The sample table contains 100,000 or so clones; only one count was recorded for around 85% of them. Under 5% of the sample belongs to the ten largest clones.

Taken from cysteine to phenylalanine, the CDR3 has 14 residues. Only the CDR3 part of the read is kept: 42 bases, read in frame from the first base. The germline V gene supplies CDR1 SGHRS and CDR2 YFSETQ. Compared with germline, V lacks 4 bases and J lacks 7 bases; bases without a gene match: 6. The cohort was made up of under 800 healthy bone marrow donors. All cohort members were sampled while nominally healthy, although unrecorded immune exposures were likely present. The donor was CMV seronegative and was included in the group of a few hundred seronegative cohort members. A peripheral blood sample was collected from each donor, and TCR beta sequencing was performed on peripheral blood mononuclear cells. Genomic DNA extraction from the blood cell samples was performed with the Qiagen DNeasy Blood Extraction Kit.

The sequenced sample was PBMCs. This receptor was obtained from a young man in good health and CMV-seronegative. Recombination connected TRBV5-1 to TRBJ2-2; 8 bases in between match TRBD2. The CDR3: CASSPGLEFGELFF. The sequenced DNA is TGCGCCAGCAGCCCGGGACTAGAGTTCGGGGAGCTGTTTTTT.